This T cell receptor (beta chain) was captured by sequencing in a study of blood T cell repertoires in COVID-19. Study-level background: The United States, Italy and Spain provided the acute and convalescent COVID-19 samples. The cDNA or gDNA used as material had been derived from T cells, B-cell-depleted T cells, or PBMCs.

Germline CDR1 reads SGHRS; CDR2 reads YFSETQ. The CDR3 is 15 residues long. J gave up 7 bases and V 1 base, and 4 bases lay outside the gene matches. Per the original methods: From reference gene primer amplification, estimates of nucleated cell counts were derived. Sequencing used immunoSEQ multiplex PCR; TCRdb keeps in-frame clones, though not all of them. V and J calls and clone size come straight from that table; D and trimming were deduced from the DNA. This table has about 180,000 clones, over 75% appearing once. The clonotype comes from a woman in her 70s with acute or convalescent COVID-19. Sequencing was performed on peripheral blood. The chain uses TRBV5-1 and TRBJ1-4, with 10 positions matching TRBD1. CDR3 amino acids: CASSLRGQGSEKLFF. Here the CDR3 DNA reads TGCGCCAGCAGCTTGAGGGGACAGGGGAGTGAAAAACTGTTTTTT.